The TCR beta chain described here comes from a study of blood T cell repertoires in COVID-19. Study information: The analysed material was cDNA or gDNA that came from T cells, B-cell-depleted T cells, or PBMCs.

Trimming at V came to 3 bases and at J to 3 bases, leaving 12 bases not matched to a gene. Germline V lookup: CDR1 LNHDA, CDR2 SQIVND (reference sequence). The CDR3 spans 18 residues. Measured with immunoSEQ multiplex PCR; TCRdb has only the in-frame clones, and not every one. The data show tens of thousands of clones, with around 69% seen just once and around 21% held by the top ten. The sequenced sample consisted of peripheral blood. The chain couples TRBV19 to TRBJ2-1, with TRBD2 matching over 9 bases. The clonotype originates from a human donor in a cohort sampled during active or convalescent COVID-19. DNA of the CDR3: TGTGCCAGTAGTATTGGGGGGCTAGCGGGGAATTACTACAATGAGCAGTTCTTC. Its translation: CASSIGGLAGNYYNEQFF.